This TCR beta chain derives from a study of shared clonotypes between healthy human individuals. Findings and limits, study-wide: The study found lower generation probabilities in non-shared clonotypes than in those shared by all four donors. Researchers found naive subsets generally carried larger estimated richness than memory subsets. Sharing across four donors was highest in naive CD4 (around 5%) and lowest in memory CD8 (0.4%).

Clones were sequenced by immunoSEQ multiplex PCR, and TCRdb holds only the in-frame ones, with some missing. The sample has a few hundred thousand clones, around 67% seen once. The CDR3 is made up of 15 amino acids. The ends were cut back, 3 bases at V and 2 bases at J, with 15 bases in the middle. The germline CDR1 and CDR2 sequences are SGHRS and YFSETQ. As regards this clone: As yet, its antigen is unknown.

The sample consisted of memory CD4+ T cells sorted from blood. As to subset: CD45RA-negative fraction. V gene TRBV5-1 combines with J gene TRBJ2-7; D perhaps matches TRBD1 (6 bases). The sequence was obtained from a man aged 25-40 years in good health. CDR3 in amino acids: CASSSRSGGPYEQYF. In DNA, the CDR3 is TGCGCCAGCAGCTCCCGGAGTGGGGGCCCCTACGAGCAGTACTTC. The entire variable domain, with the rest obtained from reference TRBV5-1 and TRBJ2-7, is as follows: KAGVTQTPRYLIKTRGQQVTLSCSPISGHRSVSWYQQTPGQGLQFLFEYFSETQRNKGNFPGRFSGRQFSNSRSEMNVSTLELGDSALYLCASSSRSGGPYEQYFGPGTRLTVT.